This TCR beta chain was captured by sequencing in a study of breast tumors, draining lymph nodes, adjacent tissues. This CDR3 region has 13 residues. The V gene's germline CDR1 is MDHEN and CDR2 SYDVKM. The V gene lost 2 bases and the J gene lost 6 bases, with 7 bases spanning the gap. MiXCR, applied by TCRdb to the multiplex PCR reads, yields one record per CDR3 protein. The sample yields about 180,000 distinct CDR3 sequences, 25% to 40% seen once. Concerning this clonotype itself: Its antigen is currently unknown.

Axillary draining lymph nodes of breast cancer patients supplied the node samples. Overall study findings and caveats: Compared with lymph nodes, tumors were less diverse; compared with nontumor tissue, more. The lymph node origin of tumor T cells was framed as consistent with a hypothesis, not demonstrated. Data fit most tumor T cells coming from lymph node, expanding in tumor. Luminal-like breast cancer showed significantly higher tumor–nontumor repertoire similarity than basal-like.

The receptor was isolated from a female donor with breast cancer. Some clones in this sample may be carry-over from other donors' samples. Sequences were obtained from axillary lymph node tissue. This chain uses TRBV28 with TRBJ2-2; a weak D match, TRBD1 (5 bases). CDR3 sequence reads: CASSLGHSGELFF. CDR3 DNA sequence: TGTGCCAGCAGTTTAGGACATTCCGGGGAGCTGTTTTTT.